The present T cell receptor beta chain was sequenced within a study of cytomegalovirus exposure and HLA in healthy donors. Study-level results: Whilst most TCR sequences proved rare, a subset of public TCRs occurred across many donors.

The table lists this clone with a count of one. As yet, its antigen is unknown. V was shortened by 0 bases and J by 6 bases, with 11 bases between the two germline ends. This CDR3 region has 14 residues. Germline V lookup: CDR1 MGHRA, CDR2 YSYEKL. The primer mix had 60 Vbeta and 13 Jbeta primers. Repertoires were generated with immunoSEQ multiplex PCR, while TCRdb's copy carries only in-frame clones and drops some. The sample records roughly 200,000 clones, less than 85% being singletons. This chain joins TRBV4-1 and TRBJ1-2; D uncertain. This TCR derives from a man aged 35 to 55 in good health and CMV-seronegative. Sequenced sample: PBMCs. The CDR3 protein is CASSQDVLGDGYTF. CDR3 DNA: TGCGCCAGCAGCCAAGACGTACTGGGCGATGGCTACACCTTC.